Below are 11 T cell receptor beta chains sequenced from a single sample in a study of T cells after yellow fever vaccination. TCRdb fed the 5' RACE reads into MiXCR, producing one record per CDR3 protein. The data hold 280,000 or so distinct CDR3 sequences, with roughly 9% observed a single time. This specimen was CD4+ T cells sorted from PBMCs, taken 5 days after the yellow fever booster vaccination. The receptors shown here come from a man aged 18 to 35 who received the YFV17D yellow fever vaccine.

CDR3 sequence: CASSEGLGRWPQHF. In DNA, the CDR3 is TGTGCCAGCAGTGAGGGGCTGGGCCGGTGGCCCCAGCATTTT. V usage is TRBV6-1 and J usage is TRBJ1-5, with TRBD1 as a possible D gene (5 bases). Trimming shortened V by 3 bases and J by 9 bases, and 15 bases separated the two germline ends. This CDR3 has 14 amino acids. The germline V gene encodes CDR1 MNHNS and CDR2 SASEGT.

This clonotype has ten or more counts. This sequence joins TRBV12-3 or TRBV12-4 and TRBJ2-3, with D tentatively TRBD2 (6 bases). Trimming took 3 bases from V and 6 from J, leaving 13 bases between them. The length of the CDR3 is 14 residues. The CDR3 loop is CASSFPAGSDTQYF. The CDR3 DNA reads as TGTGCCAGCAGTTTCCCCGCGGGGTCGGATACGCAGTATTTT.

The table lists this clonotype with a few counts. V usage is TRBV29-1 and J usage is TRBJ1-2; D perhaps matches TRBD1 (6 bases). CDR1 SQVTM and CDR2 ANQGSEA come from the germline V gene. The CDR3 is 12 amino acids. V was cut by 3 bases and J by 8 bases, with 13 bases left in between. The CDR3 nucleotides read TGCAGCGTTGAGCAGGGGACGGGCGGCTACACCTTC. Encoded protein: CSVEQGTGGYTF.

V usage is TRBV18 and J usage is TRBJ1-5; 7 bases match TRBD1. Germline V CDR1 and CDR2: KGHSH, LQKENI. This CDR3 region has 16 residues. V was pared by 3 bases and J by 3 bases, with 8 bases of the junction left unmatched. The CDR3 DNA reads as TGTGCCAGCTCACCGGCGGGGACAGCCGTCAATCAGCCCCAGCATTTT. Translating gives CASSPAGTAVNQPQHF.

This clonotype occurred many times. CDR3 DNA: TGTGCCACCAGTGAATTTGGCAGGGCAGATACGCAGTATTTT. Its protein is CATSEFGRADTQYF. The chain links TRBV24-1 to TRBJ2-3, with D possibly matching TRBD1 (5 bases). In germline, CDR1 is KGHDR, CDR2 SFDVKD. V lost 4 bases and J 4 bases, leaving 11 bases between the germline ends. This CDR3 region has 14 residues.

V gene TRBV27 combines with J gene TRBJ2-2, with a possible D match to TRBD2 (7 bases). Germline lookup yields CDR1 MNHEY and CDR2 SMNVEV (reference sequence). This CDR3 contains 15 residues. The germline V and J ends were trimmed by 4 bases and 8 bases, with 17 bases remaining between them. The chain's CDR3 is CASSSLRGPWGELFF. In DNA form, the CDR3 reads TGTGCCAGCAGTTCCCTGCGGGGGCCCTGGGGGGAGCTGTTTTTT.

This clonotype was counted only a few times. This chain connects TRBV6-2 or TRBV6-3 to TRBJ1-1, with unresolved D. V was pared by 2 bases and J by 6 bases, with 10 bases between. Germline V CDR1 and CDR2: MNHEY, SVGEGT. This CDR3 is built from 13 residues. In nucleotides, the CDR3 is TGTGCCAGCAGTTACAGGGAACTCGCTGAAGCTTTCTTT. Amino acids: CASSYRELAEAFF.

The chain has TRBV6-2 or TRBV6-3 and TRBJ2-3; weak D call: TRBD1 (6 bases). Germline values: CDR1 MNHEY, CDR2 SVGEGT. The CDR3 has 14 residues. The V gene lost 5 bases and the J gene lost 2 bases, with 11 bases spanning the gap. CDR3 region: CASSQGPDTDTQYF. The CDR3, as DNA: TGTGCCAGCAGTCAGGGGCCCGACACAGATACGCAGTATTTT.

This clonotype was counted many times. The rearrangement uses TRBV7-6 and TRBJ2-5; 8 bases line up with TRBD1. Losses at the gene ends were 5 bases for V and 2 bases for J; bases not matched to a gene: 7. This CDR3 spans 15 amino acids. CDR1 is SGHVS and CDR2 is FNYEAQ in the germline V gene. Here the CDR3 reads CASSARTGWQETQYF. In DNA form, the CDR3 reads TGTGCCAGCAGCGCCCGGACAGGGTGGCAAGAGACCCAGTACTTC. The variable domain in full, completed from reference TRBV7-6 and TRBJ2-5, reads GAGVSQSPRYKVTKRGQDVALRCDPISGHVSLYWYRQALGQGPEFLTYFNYEAQQDKSGLPNDRFSAERPEGSISTLTIQRTEQRDSAMYRCASSARTGWQETQYFGPGTRLLVL.

This chain links TRBV12-3 or TRBV12-4 with TRBJ2-5; 7 positions agree with TRBD2. This CDR3 spans 14 amino acids. The V and J ends lost 5 bases and 1 base, in that order; junction bases with no gene match: 4. For the CDR3, the DNA is TGTGCCAGCAGTCGATGGACTAGCCAAGAGACCCAGTACTTC. This encodes CASSRWTSQETQYF.

The chain combines TRBV15 with TRBJ1-2; TRBD1 agrees at 8 bases. CDR1 is LNHNV and CDR2 is YYDKDF in the germline V gene (reference sequence). V gave up 8 bases and J gave up 1 base; unmatched junction bases: 6. This CDR3 is 14 amino acids long. CDR3 in amino acids: CATGTGSLNYGYTF. The CDR3 DNA reads TGTGCCACCGGGACAGGCTCTCTTAACTATGGCTACACCTTC.